The 15 T cell receptor beta chains reported below all come from one sample, sequenced in a study of shared clonotypes between healthy human individuals. The protocol was immunoSEQ multiplex PCR, while the TCRdb copy is restricted to in-frame clones and leaves out a portion. In the table there are around 940,000 clones, approximately 80% of which are singletons. The sample comprised memory CD4+ T cells sorted from blood. As for subset: CD45RA-negative fraction. These receptors were obtained from a man between 18 and 35 years old in good health.

This clone was picked up one time. This rearrangement joins TRBV5-1 to TRBJ2-5; TRBD2 might be the D (6 bases). Trimming took 0 bases from V and 5 from J, leaving 17 bases between them. This CDR3 is built from 16 residues. Germline-derived CDR1 and CDR2 are SGHRS and YFSETQ. CDR3 nucleotide sequence: TGCGCCAGCAGCTTGGCGGTAGGCGGCGGGGTTGAGACCCAGTACTTC. Protein product: CASSLAVGGGVETQYF. Supplemented by reference TRBV5-1 and TRBJ2-5, the full variable domain reads KAGVTQTPRYLIKTRGQQVTLSCSPISGHRSVSWYQQTPGQGLQFLFEYFSETQRNKGNFPGRFSGRQFSNSRSEMNVSTLELGDSALYLCASSLAVGGGVETQYFGPGTRLLVL.

The chain employs TRBV6-1 and TRBJ2-5; a possible D gene is TRBD1 (6 bases). Trimming stripped 1 base from V and 11 bases from J, with 17 bases between. Germline V gene sequence: CDR1 MNHNS, CDR2 SASEGT. This CDR3 contains 14 residues. This CDR3 is CASSEGTAMWAQYF. CDR3 in DNA: TGTGCCAGCAGTGAAGGGACAGCCATGTGGGCTCAGTACTTC.

This rearrangement joins TRBV12-5 to TRBJ2-1; D unresolved. Germline CDR1 and CDR2: LGHNT and FRNRAP. The CDR3 is 9 residues long. The ends were cut back, 5 bases at V and 13 bases at J, with 6 bases in the middle. The CDR3 spells CASGPNQFF. Here the CDR3 DNA reads TGTGCTAGTGGTCCTAACCAGTTCTTC.

The chain has TRBV11-2 and TRBJ2-1; possible D gene TRBD2, 5 bases. The CDR3 is made up of 15 amino acids. Trimming left V 5 bases short and J 3 bases short, with 14 bases between. Per the germline V gene, CDR1 is SGHAT and CDR2 is FQNNGV. This CDR3 is CASSPQSRGYNEQFF. CDR3 nucleotide sequence: TGTGCCAGCAGCCCGCAGTCTCGGGGCTACAATGAGCAGTTCTTC.

This clone was seen a single time. The chain uses TRBV14 and TRBJ2-3; D remains unclear. V was clipped by 1 base and J by 1 base, with 9 bases between them. Germline CDR1 SGHDN, CDR2 FVKESK. There are 15 residues in the CDR3. CDR3 sequence reads: CASSQATIRTDTQYF. Written as DNA, the CDR3 is TGTGCCAGCAGCCAAGCAACCATTCGCACAGATACGCAGTATTTT.

This clone was counted a single time. V usage is TRBV28 and J usage is TRBJ2-3; the match to TRBD1 covers 8 bases. The length of the CDR3 is 16 residues. The J segment lost 2 bases and the V segment lost 5 bases, leaving 9 bases of the junction unmatched. Germline values: CDR1 MDHEN, CDR2 SYDVKM. CDR3 bases: TGTGCCAGCAGTACCCGGACAGGGATCCCCACAGATACGCAGTATTTT. Translated: CASSTRTGIPTDTQYF.

The rearrangement uses TRBV5-6 and TRBJ1-5; 8 bases map to TRBD1. Germline V gene data show CDR1 as SGHDT and CDR2 as YYEEEE. V trimming: 4 bases; J trimming: 5 bases; junction bases outside the gene matches: 5. This CDR3 region has 14 residues. CDR3 bases: TGTGCCAGCAGCACCGGGACAGGACATCAGCCCCAGCATTTT. This sequence encodes CASSTGTGHQPQHF.

The V and J genes are TRBV10-2 and TRBJ1-4, with D uncertain. This CDR3 has 13 amino acids. Trimming pared 2 bases from V and 10 bases from J, leaving 11 bases between. In germline, CDR1 is WSHSY, CDR2 SAAADI. DNA of the CDR3: TGCGCCAGCAGTGAGAATCCGGGCGGAAAACTGTTTTTT. Protein sequence: CASSENPGGKLFF.

The rearrangement links TRBV6-1 to TRBJ1-2; TRBD1 agrees at 8 bases. The V segment lost 6 bases and the J segment 3 bases; nucleotides outside the gene matches: 3. CDR1 is MNHNS, CDR2 SASEGT, per germline. The CDR3 sequence is 13 residues long. CDR3 residues: CASRETGDYGYTF. As DNA, the CDR3 is TGTGCCAGCAGGGAGACAGGGGACTATGGCTACACCTTC.

J is TRBJ2-7 and V is TRBV4-3; D is possibly TRBD1 (6 bases). CDR3 length: 15 amino acids. CDR1 LGHNA and CDR2 YSLEER come from the germline V gene. Trimming removed 0 bases at V and 0 bases at J, with 9 bases between. The CDR3 reads CASSQERTASYEQYF. The CDR3 DNA follows: TGCGCCAGCAGCCAAGAGAGGACAGCCTCCTACGAGCAGTACTTC.

J is TRBJ2-1 and V is TRBV7-3; D is possibly TRBD1 (6 bases). The CDR3 has 14 amino acids. V was cut by 4 bases and J by 5 bases, with 12 bases left in between. CDR1 is SGHTA and CDR2 is FQGTGA in the germline V gene. The CDR3 nucleotides read TGTGCCAGCAGCTCTCAGGGGAGCCACAATGAGCAGTTCTTC. Amino acids: CASSSQGSHNEQFF.

The count of this clone is one. The chain recombines TRBV2 with TRBJ2-4, with D possibly matching TRBD2 (5 bases). The CDR3 covers 16 residues. Trimming took off 4 bases at V and 0 bases at J, with 13 bases between the two ends. CDR1 and CDR2 from the germline V gene are SNHLY and FYNNEI. CDR3: CASSASGWEAKNIQYF. The CDR3 DNA is TGTGCCAGCAGTGCATCGGGGTGGGAAGCCAAAAACATTCAGTACTTC.

This clone was seen only once. The V gene is TRBV7-2, the J gene TRBJ2-5; perhaps D is TRBD1 or TRBD2 (5 bases each). V was clipped by 2 bases and J by 9 bases, with 16 bases between them. CDR1 SGHTA and CDR2 FQGNSA come from the germline V gene. This CDR3 region has 14 residues. CDR3 loop: CASSLRGPIGAQYF. The CDR3 nucleotides are TGTGCCAGCAGCTTAAGGGGACCGATCGGGGCCCAGTACTTC. Full variable domain (remainder filled in from reference TRBV7-2 and TRBJ2-5): GAGVSQSPSNKVTEKGKDVELRCDPISGHTALYWYRQSLGQGLEFLIYFQGNSAPDKSGLPSDRFSAERTGGSVSTLTIQRTQQEDSAVYLCASSLRGPIGAQYFGPGTRLLVL.

This clone was seen many times. The V call is TRBV7-2, the J call TRBJ1-2; TRBD1 matches at 10 bases. V lost 10 bases and J lost 4; bases outside the gene matches: 9. CDR3 length: 14 amino acids. The germline gives CDR1 SGHTA, CDR2 FQGNSA. In nucleotides, the CDR3 is TGTGCCACCGCCGGGGACAGGGGTAGCTATGGCTACACCTTC. It encodes CATAGDRGSYGYTF.

The CDR3 reads CASSSWEGIADTQYF. CDR3 nucleotides: TGTGCCAGCAGCTCTTGGGAGGGAATTGCAGATACGCAGTATTTT. The chain employs TRBV11-2 and TRBJ2-3, with TRBD2 matching over 7 bases. Germline V gene lookup returns CDR1 SGHAT and CDR2 FQNNGV. The length of the CDR3 is 15 residues. The V gene end was trimmed by 4 bases and the J gene end by 4 bases; junction bases not matched to a gene: 8.